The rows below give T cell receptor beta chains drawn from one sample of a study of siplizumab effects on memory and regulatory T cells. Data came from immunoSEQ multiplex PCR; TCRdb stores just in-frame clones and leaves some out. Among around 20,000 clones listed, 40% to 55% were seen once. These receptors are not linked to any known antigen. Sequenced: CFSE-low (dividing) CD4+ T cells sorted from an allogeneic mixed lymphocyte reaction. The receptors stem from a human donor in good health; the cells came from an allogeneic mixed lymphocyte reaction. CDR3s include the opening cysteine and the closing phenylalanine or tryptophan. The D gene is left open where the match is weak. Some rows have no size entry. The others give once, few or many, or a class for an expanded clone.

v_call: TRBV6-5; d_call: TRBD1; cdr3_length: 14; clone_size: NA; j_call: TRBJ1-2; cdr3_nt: TGTGCCAGCAGTTACAGGGGGACAGACTATGGCTACACCTTC; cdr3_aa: CASSYRGTDYGYTF
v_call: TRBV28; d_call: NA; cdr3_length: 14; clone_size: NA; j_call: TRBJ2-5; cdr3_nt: TGTGCCAGCAGCACCCCCGGGATCTGGCAGACCCAGTACTTC; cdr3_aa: CASSTPGIWQTQYF
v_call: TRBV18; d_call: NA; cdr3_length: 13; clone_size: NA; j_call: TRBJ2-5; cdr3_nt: TGTGCCAGCTCACCACGGCTTCAAGAGACCCAGTACTTC; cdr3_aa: CASSPRLQETQYF
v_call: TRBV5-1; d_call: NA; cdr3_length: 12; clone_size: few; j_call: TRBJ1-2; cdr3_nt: TGCGCCAGCGCACCCGACTCCTATGGCTACACCTTC; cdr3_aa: CASAPDSYGYTF
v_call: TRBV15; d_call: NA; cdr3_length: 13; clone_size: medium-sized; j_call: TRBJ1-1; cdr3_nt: TGTGCCACCAGCAGAGATCGGGTAGGGGACGCTTTCTTT; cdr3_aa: CATSRDRVGDAFF
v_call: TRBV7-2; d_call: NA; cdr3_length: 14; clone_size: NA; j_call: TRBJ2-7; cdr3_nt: TGTGCCAGCAGCTTAGGGAGAGGCTCCTACGAGCAGTACTTC; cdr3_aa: CASSLGRGSYEQYF
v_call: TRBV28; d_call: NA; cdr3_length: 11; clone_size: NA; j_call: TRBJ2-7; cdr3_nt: TGTGCCAGCAGTATCGGTAGGGAGCAGTACTTC; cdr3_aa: CASSIGREQYF
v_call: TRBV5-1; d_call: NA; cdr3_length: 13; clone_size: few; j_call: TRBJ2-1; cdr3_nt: TGCGCCAGCAGCTTGGGGGGGTCCAATGAGCAGTTCTTC; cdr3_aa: CASSLGGSNEQFF
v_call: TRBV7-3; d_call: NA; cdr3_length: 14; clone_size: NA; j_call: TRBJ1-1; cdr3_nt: TGTGCCAGCAGCGCCGGCCGGGCGAACACTGAAGCTTTCTTT; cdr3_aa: CASSAGRANTEAFF
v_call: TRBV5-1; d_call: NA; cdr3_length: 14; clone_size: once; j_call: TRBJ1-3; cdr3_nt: TGCGCCAGCCAGACAGGAAGCTCTGGAAACACCATATATTTT; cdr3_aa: CASQTGSSGNTIYF
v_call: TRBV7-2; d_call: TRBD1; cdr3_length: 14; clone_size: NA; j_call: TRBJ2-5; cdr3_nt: TGTGCCAGCAGCGTAGACAGGGGAAGAGAGACCCAGTACTTC; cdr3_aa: CASSVDRGRETQYF
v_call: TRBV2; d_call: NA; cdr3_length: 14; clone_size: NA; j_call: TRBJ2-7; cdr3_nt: TGTGCCAGCAGTGGAGGAGGACAGAGCTACGAGCAGTACTTC; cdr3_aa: CASSGGGQSYEQYF
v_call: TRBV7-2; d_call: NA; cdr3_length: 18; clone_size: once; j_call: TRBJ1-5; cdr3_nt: TGTGCCAGCAGCGCCCGCTGGGGAGGAGACTATAGCAATCAGCCCCAGCATTTT; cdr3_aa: CASSARWGGDYSNQPQHF
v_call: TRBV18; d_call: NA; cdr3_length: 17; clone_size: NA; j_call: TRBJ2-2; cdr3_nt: TGTGCCAGCTCACCACTAAGGTTACCGGCGAACACCGGGGAGCTGTTTTTT; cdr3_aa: CASSPLRLPANTGELFF
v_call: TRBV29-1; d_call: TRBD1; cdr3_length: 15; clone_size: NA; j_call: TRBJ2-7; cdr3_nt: TGCAGCGTTGGACAGGGGGCTTGGTCTACCTACGAGCAGTACTTC; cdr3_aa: CSVGQGAWSTYEQYF
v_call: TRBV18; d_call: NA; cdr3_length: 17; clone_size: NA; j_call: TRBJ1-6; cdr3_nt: TGTGCCAGCTCAACGTATGGAGGGGGAACCTATAATTCACCCCTCCACTTT; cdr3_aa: CASSTYGGGTYNSPLHF
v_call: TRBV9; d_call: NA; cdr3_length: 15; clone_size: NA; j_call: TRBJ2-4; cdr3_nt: TGTGCCAGCAACGAGGGACATCAAGCCAAAAACATTCAGTACTTC; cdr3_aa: CASNEGHQAKNIQYF
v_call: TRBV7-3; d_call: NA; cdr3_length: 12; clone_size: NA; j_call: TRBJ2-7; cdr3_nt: TGTGCCAGCAGCCAACAGAGCTACGAGCAGTACTTC; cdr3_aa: CASSQQSYEQYF
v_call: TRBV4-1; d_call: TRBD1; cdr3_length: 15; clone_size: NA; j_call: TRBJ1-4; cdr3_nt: TGCGCCAGCAGCCAAACCGGGACAGGGCGTGAAAAACTGTTTTTT; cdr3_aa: CASSQTGTGREKLFF
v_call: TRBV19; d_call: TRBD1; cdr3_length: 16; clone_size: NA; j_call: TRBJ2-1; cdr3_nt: TGTGCCAGTAGTATAGAAGGACAGGGGCGGGAGAGTGAGCAGTTCTTC; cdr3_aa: CASSIEGQGRESEQFF
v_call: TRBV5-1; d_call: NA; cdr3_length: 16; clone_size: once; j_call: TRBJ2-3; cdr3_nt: TGCGCCAGCAGCTCCTTTAGCTGGGGGGGCCAAGATACGCAGTATTTT; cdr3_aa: CASSSFSWGGQDTQYF
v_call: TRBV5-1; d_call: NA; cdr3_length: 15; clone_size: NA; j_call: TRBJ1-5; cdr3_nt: TGCGCCAGCAGCCCCTCAGGGGATAGCAATCAGCCCCAGCATTTT; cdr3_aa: CASSPSGDSNQPQHF
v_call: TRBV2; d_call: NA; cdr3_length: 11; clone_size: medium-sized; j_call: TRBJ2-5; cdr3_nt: TGTGCCAGTGGCAGGGGAGAGACCCAGTACTTC; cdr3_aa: CASGRGETQYF
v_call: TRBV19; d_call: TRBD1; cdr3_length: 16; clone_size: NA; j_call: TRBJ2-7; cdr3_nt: TGTGCCAGTAGTTTTCCAGGACAGGGCCTCACTTACGAGCAGTACTTC; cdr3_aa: CASSFPGQGLTYEQYF
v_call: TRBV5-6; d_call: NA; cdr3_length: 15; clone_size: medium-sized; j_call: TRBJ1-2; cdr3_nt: TGTGCCAGCAGCCCCGACGGCAGGGGAAACTATGGCTACACCTTC; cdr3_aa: CASSPDGRGNYGYTF
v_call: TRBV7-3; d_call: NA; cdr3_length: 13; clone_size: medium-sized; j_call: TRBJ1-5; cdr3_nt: TGTGCCAGCAGCTTAAACAGGGCGCAGCCCCAGCATTTT; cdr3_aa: CASSLNRAQPQHF
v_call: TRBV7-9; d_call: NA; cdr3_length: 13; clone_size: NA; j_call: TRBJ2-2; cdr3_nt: TGTGCCAGCAGCTTAGTTCGGGCCGGGGAGCTGTTTTTT; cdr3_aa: CASSLVRAGELFF
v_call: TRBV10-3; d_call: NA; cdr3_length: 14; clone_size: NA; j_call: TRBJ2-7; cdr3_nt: TGTGCCAGCAGTTTGTCGGCAGGAGCCTACGAGCAGTACTTC; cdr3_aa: CASSLSAGAYEQYF
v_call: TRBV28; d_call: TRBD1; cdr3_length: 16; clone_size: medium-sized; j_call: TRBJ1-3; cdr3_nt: TGTGCCAGCAGTTCACCGGGACAGAGCTCTGGAAACACCATATATTTT; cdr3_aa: CASSSPGQSSGNTIYF
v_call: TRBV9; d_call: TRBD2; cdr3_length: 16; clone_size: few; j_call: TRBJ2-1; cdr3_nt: TGTGCCAGCAGCGGGACTAGCGGAAACTCCTACAATGAGCAGTTCTTC; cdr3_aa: CASSGTSGNSYNEQFF
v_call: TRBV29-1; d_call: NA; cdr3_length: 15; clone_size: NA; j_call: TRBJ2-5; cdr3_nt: TGCAGCGTCCCGCCGGGGGCCTTAACGGGAGAGACCCAGTACTTC; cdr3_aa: CSVPPGALTGETQYF
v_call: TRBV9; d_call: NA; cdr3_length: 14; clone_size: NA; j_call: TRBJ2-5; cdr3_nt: TGTGCCAGCACATTGGGCAGTCAGGAAGAGACCCAGTACTTC; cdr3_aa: CASTLGSQEETQYF
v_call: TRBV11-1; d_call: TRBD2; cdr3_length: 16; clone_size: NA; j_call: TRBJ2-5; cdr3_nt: TGTGCCAGCAGCTTTCTACCTCCCGGGGGGGGAGAGACCCAGTACTTC; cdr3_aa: CASSFLPPGGGETQYF
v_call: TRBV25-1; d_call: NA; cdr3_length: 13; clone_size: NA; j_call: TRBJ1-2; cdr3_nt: TGTGCCAGCAGTCCGCCTCTACTCTATGGCTACACCTTC; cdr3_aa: CASSPPLLYGYTF
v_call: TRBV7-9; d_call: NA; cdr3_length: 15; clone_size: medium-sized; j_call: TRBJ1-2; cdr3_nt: TGTGCCAGCAGCCCCGGGACGCCGGCCCACTATGGCTACACCTTC; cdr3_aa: CASSPGTPAHYGYTF
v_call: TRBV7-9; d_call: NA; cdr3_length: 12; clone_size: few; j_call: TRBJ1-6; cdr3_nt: TGTGCCAGCAGCGACAATAATTCACCCCTCCACTTT; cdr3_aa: CASSDNNSPLHF
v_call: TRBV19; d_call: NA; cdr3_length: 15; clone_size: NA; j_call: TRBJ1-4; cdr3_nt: TGTGCCAGTAGTCCTCGACAGACCGCTCCGGGAAAACTGTTTTTT; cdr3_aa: CASSPRQTAPGKLFF
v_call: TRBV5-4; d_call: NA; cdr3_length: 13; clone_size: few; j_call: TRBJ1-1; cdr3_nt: TGTGCCAGCAGCTTGGGAATGAACACTGAAGCTTTCTTT; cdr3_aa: CASSLGMNTEAFF
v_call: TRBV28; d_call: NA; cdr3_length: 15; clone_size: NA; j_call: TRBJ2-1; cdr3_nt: TGTGCCAGCATCTCCGGGACTCCGGCCTACAATGAGCAGTTCTTC; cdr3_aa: CASISGTPAYNEQFF
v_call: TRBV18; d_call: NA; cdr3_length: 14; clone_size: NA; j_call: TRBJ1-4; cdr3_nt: TGTGCCAGCTCACCGGTGGGTACTAATGAAAAACTGTTTTTT; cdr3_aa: CASSPVGTNEKLFF
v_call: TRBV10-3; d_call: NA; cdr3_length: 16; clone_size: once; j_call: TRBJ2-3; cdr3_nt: TGTGCCATCAGTGGATTGCCGGGTGCTAGCACAGATACGCAGTATTTT; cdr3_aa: CAISGLPGASTDTQYF
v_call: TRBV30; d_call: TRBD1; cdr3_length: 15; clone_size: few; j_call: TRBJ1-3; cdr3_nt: TGTGCCTCTCCCCGAAGACAGGGGGCTGGAAACACCATATATTTT; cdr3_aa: CASPRRQGAGNTIYF
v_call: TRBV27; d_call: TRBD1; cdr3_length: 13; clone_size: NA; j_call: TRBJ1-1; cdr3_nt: TGTGCCAGCAGCTTGCGACAGGGCCCGCAAGCTTTCTTT; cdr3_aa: CASSLRQGPQAFF
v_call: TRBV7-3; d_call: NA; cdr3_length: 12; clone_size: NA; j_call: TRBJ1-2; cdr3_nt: TGTGCCAGCAGCTTAAGTGGGGATGGCTACACCTTC; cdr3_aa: CASSLSGDGYTF
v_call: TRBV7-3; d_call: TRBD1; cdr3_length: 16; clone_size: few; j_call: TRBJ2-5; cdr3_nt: TGTGCCAGCAGCTTAACACGGACAGGGCGCCAAGAGACCCAGTACTTC; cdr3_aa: CASSLTRTGRQETQYF
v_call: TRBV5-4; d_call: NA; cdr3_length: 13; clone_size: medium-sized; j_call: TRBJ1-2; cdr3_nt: TGTGCCAGCAGCTTGTCCGAGGGCTCTGGCTACACCTTC; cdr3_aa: CASSLSEGSGYTF
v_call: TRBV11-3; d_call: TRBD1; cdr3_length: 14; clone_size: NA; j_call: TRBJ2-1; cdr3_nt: TGTGCCAGCAGCTCCGGTAACAGGGGGCTCGAGCAGTTCTTC; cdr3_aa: CASSSGNRGLEQFF
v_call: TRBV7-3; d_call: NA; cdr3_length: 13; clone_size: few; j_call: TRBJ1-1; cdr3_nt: TGTGCCAGCAGCTCCCCAGCGAACACTGAAGCTTTCTTT; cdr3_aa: CASSSPANTEAFF
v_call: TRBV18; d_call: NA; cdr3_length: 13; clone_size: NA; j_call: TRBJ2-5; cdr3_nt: TGTGCCAGCTCACCAGGAAAGGGAGAGACCCAGTACTTC; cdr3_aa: CASSPGKGETQYF
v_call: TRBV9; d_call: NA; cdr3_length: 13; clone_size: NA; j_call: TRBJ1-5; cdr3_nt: TGTGCCAGCAGGAGGGATAGCAATCAGCCCCAGCATTTT; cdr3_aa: CASRRDSNQPQHF
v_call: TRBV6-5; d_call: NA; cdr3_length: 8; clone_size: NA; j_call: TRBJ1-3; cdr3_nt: TGTGCCAGCATCCCCGAATATTTT; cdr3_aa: CASIPEYF
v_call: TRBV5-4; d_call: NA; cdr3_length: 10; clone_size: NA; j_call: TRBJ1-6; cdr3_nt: TGTGCCAGCTTAACTACTCCCCTCCACTTT; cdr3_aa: CASLTTPLHF
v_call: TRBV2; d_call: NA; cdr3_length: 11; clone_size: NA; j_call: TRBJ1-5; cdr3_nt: TGTGCCAGCAGAATCATGGGGCCCCAGCATTTT; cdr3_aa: CASRIMGPQHF
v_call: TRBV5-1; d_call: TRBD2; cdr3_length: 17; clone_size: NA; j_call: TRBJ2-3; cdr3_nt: TGCGCCAGCAGCTTATCCGGGACTAGCGGGGTCACAGATACGCAGTATTTT; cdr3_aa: CASSLSGTSGVTDTQYF